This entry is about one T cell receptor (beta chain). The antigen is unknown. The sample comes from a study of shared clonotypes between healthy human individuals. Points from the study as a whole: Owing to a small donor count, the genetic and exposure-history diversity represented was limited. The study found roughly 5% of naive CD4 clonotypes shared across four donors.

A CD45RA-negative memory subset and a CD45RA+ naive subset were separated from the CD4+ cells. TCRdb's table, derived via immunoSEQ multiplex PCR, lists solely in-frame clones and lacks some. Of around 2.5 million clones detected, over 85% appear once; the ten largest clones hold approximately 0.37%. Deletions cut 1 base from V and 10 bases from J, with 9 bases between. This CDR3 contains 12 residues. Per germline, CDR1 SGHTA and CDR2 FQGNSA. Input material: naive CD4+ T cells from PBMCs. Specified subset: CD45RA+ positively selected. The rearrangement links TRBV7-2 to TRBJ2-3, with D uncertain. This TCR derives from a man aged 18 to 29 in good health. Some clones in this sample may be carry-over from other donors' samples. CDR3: CASSLVDKAQYF. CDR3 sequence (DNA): TGTGCCAGCAGCTTAGTTGACAAGGCGCAGTATTTT.